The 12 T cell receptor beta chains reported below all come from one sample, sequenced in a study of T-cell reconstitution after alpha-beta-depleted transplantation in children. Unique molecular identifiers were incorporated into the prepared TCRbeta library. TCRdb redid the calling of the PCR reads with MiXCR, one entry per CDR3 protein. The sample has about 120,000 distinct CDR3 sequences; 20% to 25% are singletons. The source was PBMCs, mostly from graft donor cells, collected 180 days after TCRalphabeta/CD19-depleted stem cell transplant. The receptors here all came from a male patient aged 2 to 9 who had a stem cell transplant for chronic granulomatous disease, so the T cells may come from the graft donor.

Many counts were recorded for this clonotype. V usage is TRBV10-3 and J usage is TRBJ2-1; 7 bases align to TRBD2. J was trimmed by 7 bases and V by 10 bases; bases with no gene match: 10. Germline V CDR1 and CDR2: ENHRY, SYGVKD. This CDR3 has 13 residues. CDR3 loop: CATSGGNRNEQFF. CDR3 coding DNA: TGTGCCACATCCGGGGGGAACAGAAATGAGCAGTTCTTC.

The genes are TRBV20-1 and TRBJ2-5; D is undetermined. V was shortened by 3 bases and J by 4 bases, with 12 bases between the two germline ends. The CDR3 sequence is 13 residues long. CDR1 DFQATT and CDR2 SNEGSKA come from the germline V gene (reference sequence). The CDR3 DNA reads TGCAGTGCTAGCCGGGCCGCTAGAGAGACCCAGTACTTC. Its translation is CSASRAARETQYF.

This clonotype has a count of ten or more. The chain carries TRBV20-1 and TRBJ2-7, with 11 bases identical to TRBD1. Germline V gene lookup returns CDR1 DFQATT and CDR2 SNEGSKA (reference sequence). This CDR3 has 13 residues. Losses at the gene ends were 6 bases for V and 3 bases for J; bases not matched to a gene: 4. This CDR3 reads CSAPDRGLYEQYF. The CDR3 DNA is TGCAGTGCCCCGGACAGGGGGCTCTACGAGCAGTACTTC.

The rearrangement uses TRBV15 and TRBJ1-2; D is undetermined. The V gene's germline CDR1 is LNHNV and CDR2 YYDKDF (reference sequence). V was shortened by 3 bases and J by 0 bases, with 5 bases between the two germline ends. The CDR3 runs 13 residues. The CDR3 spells CATSSVANYGYTF. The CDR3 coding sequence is TGTGCCACCAGCAGCGTAGCTAACTATGGCTACACCTTC. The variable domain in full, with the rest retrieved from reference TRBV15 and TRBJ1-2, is DAMVIQNPRYQVTQFGKPVTLSCSQTLNHNVMYWYQQKSSQAPKLLFHYYDKDFNNEADTPDNFQSRRPNTSFCFLDIRSPGLGDTAMYLCATSSVANYGYTFGSGTRLTVV.

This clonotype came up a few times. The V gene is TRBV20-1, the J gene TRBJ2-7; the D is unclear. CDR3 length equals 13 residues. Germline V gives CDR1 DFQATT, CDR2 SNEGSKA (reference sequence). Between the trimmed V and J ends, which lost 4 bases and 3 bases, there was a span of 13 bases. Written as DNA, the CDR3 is TGCAGTGCTAAGGGTAGGGAAATCTACGAGCAGTACTTC. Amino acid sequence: CSAKGREIYEQYF.

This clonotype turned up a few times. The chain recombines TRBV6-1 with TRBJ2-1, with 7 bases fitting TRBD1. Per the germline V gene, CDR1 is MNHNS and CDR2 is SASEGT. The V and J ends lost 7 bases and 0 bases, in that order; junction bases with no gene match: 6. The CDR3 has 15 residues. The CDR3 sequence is CASTRGQSSYNEQFF. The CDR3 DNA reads TGTGCCAGCACTCGGGGACAGTCCTCCTACAATGAGCAGTTCTTC.

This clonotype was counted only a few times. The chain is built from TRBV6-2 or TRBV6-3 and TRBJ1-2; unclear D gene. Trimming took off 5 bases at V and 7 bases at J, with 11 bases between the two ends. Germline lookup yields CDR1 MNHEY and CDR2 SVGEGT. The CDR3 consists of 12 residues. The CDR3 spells CASSPFTAGYTF. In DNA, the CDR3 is TGTGCCAGCAGTCCATTCACTGCTGGCTACACCTTC.

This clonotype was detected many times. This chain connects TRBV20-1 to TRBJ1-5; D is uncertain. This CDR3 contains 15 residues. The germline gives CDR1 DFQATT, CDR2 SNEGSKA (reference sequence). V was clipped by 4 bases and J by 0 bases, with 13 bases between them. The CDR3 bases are TGCAGTGCTACGTGGGGAATAGGTAGCAATCAGCCCCAGCATTTT. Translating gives CSATWGIGSNQPQHF.

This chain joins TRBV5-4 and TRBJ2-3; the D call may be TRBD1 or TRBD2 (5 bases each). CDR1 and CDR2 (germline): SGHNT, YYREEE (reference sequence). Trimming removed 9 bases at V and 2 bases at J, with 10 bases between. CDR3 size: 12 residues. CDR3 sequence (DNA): TGTGCCATACGGGGCCTCACAGATACGCAGTATTTT. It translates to CAIRGLTDTQYF.

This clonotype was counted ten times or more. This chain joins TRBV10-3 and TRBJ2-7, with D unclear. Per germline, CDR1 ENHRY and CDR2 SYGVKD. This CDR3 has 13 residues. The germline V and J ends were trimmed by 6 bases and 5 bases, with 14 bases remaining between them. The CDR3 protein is CAIRKTDSDEQYF. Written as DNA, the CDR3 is TGTGCCATCAGGAAGACGGATTCTGACGAGCAGTACTTC.

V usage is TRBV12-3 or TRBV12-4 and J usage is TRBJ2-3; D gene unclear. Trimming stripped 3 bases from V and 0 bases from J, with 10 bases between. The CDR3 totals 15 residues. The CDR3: CASSFRPASTDTQYF. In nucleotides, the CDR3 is TGTGCCAGCAGTTTCCGACCCGCTAGCACAGATACGCAGTATTTT.

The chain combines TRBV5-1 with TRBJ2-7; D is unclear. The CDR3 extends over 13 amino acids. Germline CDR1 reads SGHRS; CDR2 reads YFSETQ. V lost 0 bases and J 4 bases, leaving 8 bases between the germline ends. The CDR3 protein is CASSLAEEYEQYF. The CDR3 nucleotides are TGCGCCAGCAGCTTGGCCGAAGAATACGAGCAGTACTTC.